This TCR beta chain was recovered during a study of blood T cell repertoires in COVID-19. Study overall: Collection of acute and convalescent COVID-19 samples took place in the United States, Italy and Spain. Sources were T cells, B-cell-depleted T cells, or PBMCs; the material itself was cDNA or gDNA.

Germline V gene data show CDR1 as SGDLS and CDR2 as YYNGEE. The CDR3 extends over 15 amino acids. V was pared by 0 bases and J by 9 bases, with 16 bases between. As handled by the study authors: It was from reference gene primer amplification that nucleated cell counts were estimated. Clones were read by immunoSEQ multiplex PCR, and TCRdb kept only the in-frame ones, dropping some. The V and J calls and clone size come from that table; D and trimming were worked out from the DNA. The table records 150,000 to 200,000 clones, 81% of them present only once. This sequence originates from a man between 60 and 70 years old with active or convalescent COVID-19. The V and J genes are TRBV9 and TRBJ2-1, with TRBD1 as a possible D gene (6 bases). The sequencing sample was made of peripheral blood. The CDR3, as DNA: TGTGCCAGCAGCGTAGGGACAGTCCCGACGGGTGAGCAGTTCTTC. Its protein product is CASSVGTVPTGEQFF.